The 19 T cell receptor beta chains below all came from one sample that was sequenced in a study of T cells in Graves' hyperthyroidism and ophthalmopathy. Regions amplified from RNA transcripts were the TCR beta CDR3 regions. The TCR CDR3 first-round RT-PCR relied on the HTBI primer set. TCRdb re-derived calls from the multiplex PCR reads in MiXCR, one entry per CDR3 protein. This sample has a few hundred thousand distinct CDR3 sequences, with about 46% found just once. The sample consisted of peripheral blood or thyroid tissue (not recorded which). Receptor source: an adult woman with Graves' disease, either hyperthyroidism or ophthalmopathy (not recorded which).

This clonotype was recorded at least ten times. J is TRBJ1-5 and V is TRBV19, with no clear D. Trimming removed 2 bases from V and 0 bases from J, with 8 bases in between. The CDR3 contains 15 residues. Germline-derived CDR1 and CDR2 are LNHDA and SQIVND (reference sequence). The CDR3 nucleotides read TGTGCCAGTAGTATAATGCATCTTAGCAATCAGCCCCAGCATTTT. Its translation is CASSIMHLSNQPQHF.

This sequence joins TRBV19 and TRBJ1-5, with D uncertain. Per germline, CDR1 LNHDA and CDR2 SQIVND (reference sequence). Trimming stripped 1 base from V and 2 bases from J, with 18 bases between. This CDR3 comprises 18 residues. The CDR3 DNA is TGTGCCAGTAGTATAGGTCGTTTCACCGGGATCCGCAATCAGCCCCAGCATTTT. This sequence encodes CASSIGRFTGIRNQPQHF.

This clonotype was recorded at least ten times. The chain employs TRBV11-1 and TRBJ2-7, with 7 bases fitting TRBD1. CDR1 is SGHAT, CDR2 FQDESV, per germline (reference sequence). The CDR3 contains 15 residues. With V trimmed by 3 bases and J by 6 bases, 11 bases remained unmatched. CDR3 protein: CASSFSGTDSGEQYF. In DNA, the CDR3 is TGTGCCAGCAGCTTTTCCGGGACAGATTCAGGCGAGCAGTACTTC.

The chain is built from TRBV4-2 and TRBJ2-5, with D hard to call. The CDR3 has 14 residues. Germline V gene sequence: CDR1 LGHNA, CDR2 YNFKEQ. V was cut by 4 bases and J by 2 bases, with 11 bases left in between. The DNA for the CDR3 is TGTGCCAGCAGCCTAGTTCGTGCTCAAGAGACCCAGTACTTC. The encoded protein is CASSLVRAQETQYF.

This clonotype occurred a few times. The chain is built from TRBV10-3 and TRBJ1-6, with D hard to call. The germline CDR1 and CDR2 sequences are ENHRY and SYGVKD. The CDR3 runs 15 residues. Trimming pared 7 bases from V and 5 bases from J, leaving 15 bases between. The CDR3 here is CAIKEGDGDNSPLHF. The CDR3 bases are TGTGCCATCAAGGAAGGAGATGGGGATAATTCACCCCTCCACTTT.

In this sample, this clonotype turned up many times. CDR3 residues: CASSSGQILYGYTF. DNA of the CDR3: TGTGCCAGCAGCTCCGGACAGATCCTCTATGGCTACACCTTC. The chain is built from TRBV7-2 and TRBJ1-2; D may be TRBD1 (6 bases). Germline loops: CDR1 SGHTA, CDR2 FQGNSA. This CDR3 contains 14 residues. The ends were cut back, 4 bases at V and 4 bases at J, with 13 bases in the middle.

This clonotype showed up many times. The chain uses TRBV6-1 and TRBJ1-5, with D unclear. V shed 4 bases and J shed 2 bases, with 12 bases lying between them. This CDR3 spans 15 amino acids. Germline V lookup: CDR1 MNHNS, CDR2 SASEGT. The CDR3 loop reads CASSGVSWGNQPQHF. Here the CDR3 DNA reads TGTGCCAGCAGTGGGGTCTCGTGGGGCAATCAGCCCCAGCATTTT.

CDR3 residues: CACFRGTYEQYF. The CDR3 region has the DNA TGTGCCTGCTTCAGGGGAACCTACGAGCAGTACTTC. The chain combines TRBV30 with TRBJ2-7; D is perhaps TRBD1 (6 bases). The ends were cut back, 6 bases at V and 2 bases at J, with 11 bases in the middle. The CDR3 is 12 amino acids. CDR1 is GTSNPN, CDR2 SVGIG, per germline (reference sequence).

This clonotype was seen ten or more times. The J gene is TRBJ1-2, the V gene TRBV24-1; 7 nucleotides agree with TRBD1. This CDR3 is 14 amino acids long. Germline values: CDR1 KGHDR, CDR2 SFDVKD. The junction had 5 bases not matched to a gene; V was cut back by 4 bases and J by 4 bases. The CDR3 DNA reads TGTGCCACCAGTGAAGGGGGCTTCGGCTATGGCTACACCTTC. Its translation is CATSEGGFGYGYTF.

V is TRBV20-1 and J is TRBJ1-2; the D is unclear. CDR1 is DFQATT and CDR2 is SNEGSKA in the germline V gene (reference sequence). This CDR3 region has 14 residues. Trimming removed 6 bases from V and 4 bases from J, with 18 bases in between. CDR3 in DNA: TGCAGTGCCCGTATGAGTCATTGGGGCTATGGCTACACCTTC. As protein: CSARMSHWGYGYTF.

In its sample, this clonotype was seen many times. V and J are TRBV12-5 and TRBJ1-2; TRBD1 matches 8 bases. The CDR3 runs 12 residues. J gave up 8 bases and V 5 bases, and 4 bases lay outside the gene matches. Germline V lookup: CDR1 LGHNT, CDR2 FRNRAP. The CDR3, as DNA: TGTGCTAGTGGTCCACAGGGGGGAGGCTACACCTTC. Translated: CASGPQGGGYTF.

The chain employs TRBV7-9 and TRBJ2-5, with D possibly called TRBD1 or TRBD2 (5 bases each). V was trimmed by 5 bases and J by 8 bases, leaving 15 bases between them. Germline lookup yields CDR1 SEHNR and CDR2 FQNEAQ (reference sequence). This CDR3 contains 13 residues. The CDR3 sequence: CASSHRGRDTQYF. For the CDR3, the DNA is TGTGCCAGCAGCCACCGGGGCCGGGATACCCAGTACTTC.

This clonotype was counted a few times. The chain combines TRBV19 with TRBJ1-5, with 7 bases matching TRBD1. CDR3 size: 16 residues. Germline CDR1 reads LNHDA; CDR2 reads SQIVND (reference sequence). After removal of 5 bases from V and 2 bases from J, the junction contained 9 bases not matched to a gene. CDR3 DNA sequence: TGTGCCAGTAGTGCGACAGGGAGCTTTGGCAATCAGCCCCAGCATTTT. It specifies CASSATGSFGNQPQHF.

The chain carries TRBV15 and TRBJ1-1; D remains unclear. V lost 2 bases and J lost 3, with 13 bases in between. Looked up from germline, CDR1 is LNHNV and CDR2 is YYDKDF (reference sequence). This CDR3 contains 15 residues. As DNA, the CDR3 is TGTGCCACCAGCAGAAGGAGTGGCGGAGACACTGAAGCTTTCTTT. Translation gives CATSRRSGGDTEAFF.

The rearrangement links TRBV24-1 to TRBJ1-5, with D possibly TRBD1 on 5 matching bases. V gave up 10 bases and J gave up 5 bases, with 23 bases separating them. The germline V gene encodes CDR1 KGHDR and CDR2 SFDVKD. The CDR3 sequence is 16 residues long. CDR3 sequence: CATGSGGADDHQPQHF. Here the CDR3 DNA reads TGTGCCACAGGGAGCGGGGGTGCAGACGATCATCAGCCCCAGCATTTT.

Ten or more counts support this clonotype. The chain is built from TRBV2 and TRBJ1-6, with a tentative D call TRBD1 (6 bases). Looked up from germline, CDR1 is SNHLY and CDR2 is FYNNEI. V was trimmed by 4 bases and J by 8 bases, leaving 15 bases between them. The CDR3 length is 15 residues. The CDR3 region has the DNA TGTGCCAGCAGTGCCTCGGGGGGCGAATATTCACCCCTCCACTTT. It codes for CASSASGGEYSPLHF.

This chain joins TRBV2 and TRBJ2-3; D gene uncertain. Germline V gene data show CDR1 as SNHLY and CDR2 as FYNNEI. CDR3 length: 15 residues. Between the trimmed V and J ends, which lost 3 bases and 2 bases, there was a span of 12 bases. The CDR3 is CASSELLSTTDTQYF. CDR3 nucleotides: TGTGCCAGCAGTGAGTTGTTGTCTACCACAGATACGCAGTATTTT.

This sequence joins TRBV10-3 and TRBJ1-2; no clear D gene. CDR3 length: 11 residues. CDR1 is ENHRY and CDR2 is SYGVKD in the germline V gene. Trimming left V 6 bases short and J 8 bases short, with 10 bases between. Here the CDR3 reads CAIRATRGYTF. In DNA, the CDR3 is TGTGCCATCAGGGCAACGCGGGGCTACACCTTC.

This clonotype was observed at least ten times. The rearrangement joins TRBV20-1 to TRBJ1-2, with D possibly being TRBD1 (6 bases). Per germline, CDR1 DFQATT and CDR2 SNEGSKA (reference sequence). The CDR3 has 17 residues. V was cut by 2 bases and J by 6 bases, with 25 bases left in between. The CDR3 sequence is CSARSFRDTSGDDGYTF. CDR3 sequence (DNA): TGCAGTGCTAGATCATTCCGGGACACTTCCGGGGACGATGGCTACACCTTC.